This section outlines one T cell receptor beta chain sequence together with its context. Its antigen is as yet unknown. PCR was performed using 60 Vbeta and 13 Jbeta primers. Sequencing used immunoSEQ multiplex PCR; TCRdb keeps in-frame clones, though not all of them. The repertoire holds tens of thousands of clones, with approximately 71% as singletons. These data belong to a study of cytomegalovirus exposure and HLA in healthy donors. Study findings and constraints: A later analysis found common viral pathogens apparently linked to several of the most significant clusters. Donors belonging to an Asian-associated ancestry cluster reportedly showed fewer N-insertions in productive TCRs than the approximately 640-donor mean, according to what a later analysis found. Researchers had no immune exposure information except CMV serostatus available. Earlier analysis found most TCR beta V segments productive about 87% or about 30% of the time.

The V gene lost 0 bases and the J gene lost 10 bases, with 19 bases spanning the gap. CDR3 length: 15 residues. Germline V gene data show CDR1 as SGHRS and CDR2 as YFSETQ. The source is a man over 45 in good health and CMV-seronegative. The rearrangement uses TRBV5-1 and TRBJ1-1; maybe TRBD1 (5 bases). The specimen was PBMCs. CDR3 in amino acids: CASSLASGGRGRAFF. The CDR3, as DNA: TGCGCCAGCAGCTTGGCGTCGGGGGGTAGGGGAAGAGCTTTCTTT.